The rows below give T cell receptor beta chains drawn from one sample of a study of PD-L1 blockade in urothelial cancer. The repertoire was sequenced with immunoSEQ multiplex PCR; TCRdb's copy has only in-frame clones and lacks some. The sample has roughly 84,000 clones; around 80% are singletons. Here the sequenced sample was PBMCs, taken around atezolizumab (anti-PD-L1) treatment. The source of these receptors is a man aged 70-80 years with urothelial cancer. Both conserved end residues are part of each CDR3. A D gene is named only where the DNA matches it firmly. Clone sizes are given selectively: once, few, many, or a class where the clone is expanded.

size: .; J: TRBJ1-2; V: TRBV15; D: .; DNA: TGTGCCACCAGCAGAGACCCCCCTTCCGGCTACACCTTC; CDR3: CATSRDPPSGYTF
size: .; J: TRBJ2-5; V: TRBV19; D: .; DNA: TGTGCCAGTAGTATCCCATCAGGGTGGGAGACCCAGTACTTC; CDR3: CASSIPSGWETQYF
size: few; J: TRBJ1-1; V: TRBV20-1; D: .; DNA: TGCAGTGCCCCTTGGGGGAGGGAAGCTTTCTTT; CDR3: CSAPWGREAFF
size: few; J: TRBJ2-7; V: TRBV2; D: TRBD1; DNA: TGTGCCAGCGCGCTCTCCGACACTGGAACAGGGGTGAACTCCTACGAGCAGTACTTC; CDR3: CASALSDTGTGVNSYEQYF
size: .; J: TRBJ2-7; V: TRBV6-1; D: .; DNA: TGTGCCAGCGGGCAGACGGACTTCTACGAGCAGTACTTC; CDR3: CASGQTDFYEQYF
size: .; J: TRBJ2-7; V: TRBV4-1; D: .; DNA: TGCGCCAGCAGCCAAGATGAGGACAATCCGAGCTCCTACGAGCAGTACTTC; CDR3: CASSQDEDNPSSYEQYF
size: .; J: TRBJ1-2; V: TRBV6-5; D: TRBD1; DNA: TGTGCCAGCAGTTCTAGGGGGCCGGATGGCTACACCTTC; CDR3: CASSSRGPDGYTF
size: .; J: TRBJ1-2; V: TRBV11-2; D: .; DNA: TGTGCCAGCAGCTTAAGCGCCGGGGGGGCCGGTGGCTACACCTTC; CDR3: CASSLSAGGAGGYTF
size: .; J: TRBJ2-7; V: TRBV11-2; D: .; DNA: TGTGCCAGCAGCACAGTACAGGGTCGGGAGCAGTACTTC; CDR3: CASSTVQGREQYF
size: .; J: TRBJ2-3; V: TRBV10-3; D: .; DNA: TGTGCCATCAGTGATAAGTCGCGGGTTAGCACAGATACGCAGTATTTT; CDR3: CAISDKSRVSTDTQYF
size: .; J: TRBJ1-2; V: TRBV7-8; D: .; DNA: TGTGCCAGCAGCTTAAACAGGGAGGGAGGTGGCTACACCTTC; CDR3: CASSLNREGGGYTF
size: .; J: TRBJ1-3; V: TRBV19; D: TRBD1; DNA: TGTGCCAGTAGTGAACAGGGGGCAAACACCATATATTTT; CDR3: CASSEQGANTIYF
size: .; J: TRBJ2-7; V: TRBV11-3; D: .; DNA: TGTGCCAGCAGCTCCGGGACTGCCATCTCCTACGAGCAGTACTTC; CDR3: CASSSGTAISYEQYF
size: .; J: TRBJ2-4; V: TRBV19; D: .; DNA: TGTGCCAGTAGTATGAGGGCAGGGGCGGCCAAAAACATTCAGTACTTC; CDR3: CASSMRAGAAKNIQYF
size: once; J: TRBJ2-1; V: TRBV12-5; D: TRBD2; DNA: TGTGCTAGTGGCACCGGGACTAGCGGACTTAGAGAGCAGTTCTTC; CDR3: CASGTGTSGLREQFF
size: .; J: TRBJ2-5; V: TRBV12-5; D: .; DNA: TGTGCTAGTGGTTTGGTTAAAGAGACCCAGTACTTC; CDR3: CASGLVKETQYF
size: few; J: TRBJ1-4; V: TRBV11-2; D: TRBD1; DNA: TGTGCCAGCAGGGATCTAAGTTCAGGGGGTAATGAAAAACTGTTTTTT; CDR3: CASRDLSSGGNEKLFF
size: .; J: TRBJ2-7; V: TRBV5-1; D: TRBD2; DNA: TGCGCCAGCAGCTTGTTGGGGACGGGAGGAGAGCAGTACTTC; CDR3: CASSLLGTGGEQYF
size: .; J: TRBJ2-1; V: TRBV29-1; D: .; DNA: TGCAGCGTTGTTAAACAAGACAATGAGCAGTTCTTC; CDR3: CSVVKQDNEQFF
size: .; J: TRBJ2-1; V: TRBV7-9; D: TRBD1; DNA: TGTGCCAGCAGCTCGACAGGGAGCTCCTACAATGAGCAGTTCTTC; CDR3: CASSSTGSSYNEQFF
size: few; J: TRBJ2-5; V: TRBV7-2; D: TRBD2; DNA: TGTGCCAGCAGCTTAGTTGCAGCGGGAGGTGGAGAGACCCAGTACTTC; CDR3: CASSLVAAGGGETQYF
size: .; J: TRBJ2-3; V: TRBV4-1; D: TRBD2; DNA: TGCGCCAGCAGCCAAGAAGGGCTATCCCGGGGGGTTGCAGATACGCAGTATTTT; CDR3: CASSQEGLSRGVADTQYF
size: .; J: TRBJ1-1; V: TRBV6-5; D: .; DNA: TGTGCCAGCAGTTACCCCAGGGGCACTGAAGCTTTCTTT; CDR3: CASSYPRGTEAFF
size: .; J: TRBJ2-1; V: TRBV11-3; D: TRBD2; DNA: TGTGCCAGCAGCTTTAGGGGACCGGGACTAGCTGATGGGGATGAGCAGTTCTTC; CDR3: CASSFRGPGLADGDEQFF
size: few; J: TRBJ2-7; V: TRBV2; D: .; DNA: TGTGCCAGCAGTGAATGGTACAAGACCTACGAGCAGTACTTC; CDR3: CASSEWYKTYEQYF
size: .; J: TRBJ2-1; V: TRBV7-9; D: TRBD2; DNA: TGTGCCAGCAGCTTATCTGGCGGGGGGCCGTACAATGAGCAGTTCTTC; CDR3: CASSLSGGGPYNEQFF
size: few; J: TRBJ2-5; V: TRBV9; D: TRBD2; DNA: TGTGCCAGCAGCGTAGCTCGAGCGGGAGGAGAGACCCAGTACTTC; CDR3: CASSVARAGGETQYF
size: .; J: TRBJ1-2; V: TRBV6-5; D: .; DNA: TGTGCCAGCTCCATGAGCGGAAGCGGGATCTATGGCTACACCTTC; CDR3: CASSMSGSGIYGYTF
size: .; J: TRBJ2-1; V: TRBV7-2; D: .; DNA: TGTGCCAGCAGCTTATACGGCTCCTACAATGAGCAGTTCTTC; CDR3: CASSLYGSYNEQFF
size: .; J: TRBJ1-3; V: TRBV2; D: .; DNA: TGTGCCAGCAGTGGTGAGACAGGTGGAAACACCATATATTTT; CDR3: CASSGETGGNTIYF
size: .; J: TRBJ2-5; V: TRBV6-6; D: TRBD2; DNA: TGTGCCAGCAGTTACTCCGGTACTAGCGGAGAGACCCAGTACTTC; CDR3: CASSYSGTSGETQYF
size: .; J: TRBJ2-7; V: TRBV11-2; D: TRBD1; DNA: TGTGCCAGCAGCTCTTACAGGGGGCGAAACGAGCAGTACTTC; CDR3: CASSSYRGRNEQYF
size: .; J: TRBJ2-1; V: TRBV7-9; D: TRBD2; DNA: TGTGCCAGCAGCTCTGATCCCGGGACTAGCGGTGAGTTCTTC; CDR3: CASSSDPGTSGEFF
size: .; J: TRBJ1-3; V: TRBV6-6; D: TRBD1; DNA: TGTGCCAGCAGCGTCGACAGGGAGGCTGGAAACACCATATATTTT; CDR3: CASSVDREAGNTIYF
size: .; J: TRBJ1-5; V: TRBV18; D: .; DNA: TGTGCCAGCTCACCACTGGGACAAACTCAGCCCCAGCATTTT; CDR3: CASSPLGQTQPQHF
size: .; J: TRBJ2-5; V: TRBV5-5; D: TRBD2; DNA: TGTGCCAGCAGCCCACAGGGACTAGCGGACCAAGAGACCCAGTACTTC; CDR3: CASSPQGLADQETQYF
size: once; J: TRBJ1-1; V: TRBV10-2; D: TRBD1; DNA: TGCGCCAGCAGTGGAGGACAGGGAGTGAGTGAAGCTTTCTTT; CDR3: CASSGGQGVSEAFF
size: .; J: TRBJ2-5; V: TRBV6-4; D: .; DNA: TGTGCCAGCAGTGACTCCCCGAAGGGCGGGGTACAAGAGACCCAGTACTTC; CDR3: CASSDSPKGGVQETQYF
size: .; J: TRBJ2-7; V: TRBV5-6; D: TRBD2; DNA: TGTGCCAGCAGCTTGGCGGGACTAGCGGGAGGATCCACCGAGCAGTACTTC; CDR3: CASSLAGLAGGSTEQYF
size: .; J: TRBJ1-1; V: TRBV19; D: .; DNA: TGTGCCAGTAGTGGGGACACCTTGAACACTGAAGCTTTCTTT; CDR3: CASSGDTLNTEAFF
size: .; J: TRBJ1-2; V: TRBV7-2; D: .; DNA: TGTGCCAGCAGCTTTACAGGGATGGATGGCTACACCTTC; CDR3: CASSFTGMDGYTF
size: .; J: TRBJ2-1; V: TRBV27; D: .; DNA: TGTGCCAGCAGAGGCGGGCTCTCCTACAATGAGCAGTTCTTC; CDR3: CASRGGLSYNEQFF
size: few; J: TRBJ2-7; V: TRBV4-2; D: .; DNA: TGTGCCAGCAGCCAAGTGGGGGCAGGCTCCTACGAGCAGTACTTC; CDR3: CASSQVGAGSYEQYF
size: once; J: TRBJ2-3; V: TRBV2; D: .; DNA: TGTGCCAGCAGTGAAGGCGGGAGCACAGATACGCAGTATTTT; CDR3: CASSEGGSTDTQYF
size: .; J: TRBJ1-5; V: TRBV27; D: .; DNA: TGTGCCAGGACGGGGGGGTATCAGCCCCAGCATTTT; CDR3: CARTGGYQPQHF
size: .; J: TRBJ1-2; V: TRBV11-2; D: .; DNA: TGTGCCAGCAGCTTAGATCGACTCCGGAGCGATGGCTACACCTTC; CDR3: CASSLDRLRSDGYTF
size: .; J: TRBJ1-1; V: TRBV21-1; D: .; DNA: TGTGCCAGCAGCAACACTGCAGGGCCGAACACTGAAGCTTTCTTT; CDR3: CASSNTAGPNTEAFF
size: few; J: TRBJ1-1; V: TRBV14; D: TRBD1; DNA: TGTGCCAGCAGCCTTGCCTCGGGGACAGCGAACACTGAAGCTTTCTTT; CDR3: CASSLASGTANTEAFF
size: once; J: TRBJ2-3; V: TRBV7-2; D: .; DNA: TGTGCCAGCACCCGCTGGGGGGCAGATACGCAGTATTTT; CDR3: CASTRWGADTQYF
size: .; J: TRBJ1-2; V: TRBV4-2; D: TRBD1; DNA: TGTGCCAGCAGCCGAGACAGGGGACGCGGTTATGGCTACACCTTC; CDR3: CASSRDRGRGYGYTF
size: .; J: TRBJ2-3; V: TRBV30; D: .; DNA: TGTGCCTGGACAAGAACCTACACAGATACGCAGTATTTT; CDR3: CAWTRTYTDTQYF
size: .; J: TRBJ2-2; V: TRBV27; D: TRBD2; DNA: TGTGCCAGCAGTTTAACTAGCGGGAGACTTACCGGGGAGCTGTTTTTT; CDR3: CASSLTSGRLTGELFF
size: .; J: TRBJ1-1; V: TRBV2; D: .; DNA: TGTGCCGACCAAAGAGAGGGGAACACTGAAGCTTTCTTT; CDR3: CADQREGNTEAFF
size: once; J: TRBJ2-1; V: TRBV4-1; D: TRBD2; DNA: TGCGCCAGCAGAGGACTAGCCTCCTCCTACAATGAGCAGTTCTTC; CDR3: CASRGLASSYNEQFF